Shown below are 14 T cell receptor beta chains from a single sample sequenced in a study of cytomegalovirus exposure and HLA in healthy donors. PCR employed 60 Vbeta and 13 Jbeta primers. The data were produced by immunoSEQ multiplex PCR, yet TCRdb's version contains in-frame clones alone and is incomplete. This sample has fewer than 250,000 clones; about 70% occur once, and the top ten carry roughly 2%. Sequenced input: PBMCs. Every receptor here comes from a woman aged 25 to 39 in good health and CMV-seronegative.

CDR3 residues: CASSFLAFGGRVAREQYF. The CDR3 DNA reads TGCGCCAGCAGCTTCCTAGCCTTCGGCGGGAGGGTGGCTCGCGAGCAGTACTTC. V gene TRBV5-1 combines with J gene TRBJ2-7; TRBD2 matches at 9 bases. The CDR3 spans 18 residues. The V and J ends lost 2 bases and 6 bases, in that order; junction bases with no gene match: 18. CDR1 SGHRS and CDR2 YFSETQ come from the germline V gene.

In regard to this clone: Other DNA sequences within the sample encode an identical CDR3. The genes are TRBV19 and TRBJ1-4, with TRBD1 as a possible D gene (5 bases). The CDR3 runs to 13 residues. Trimming cost V 8 bases and J 4 bases, with 11 bases left between them. From germline, CDR1 is LNHDA and CDR2 SQIVND (reference sequence). CDR3 in amino acids: CASRDSLNEKLFF. The DNA of the CDR3 is TGTGCCAGTCGAGACAGTCTTAATGAAAAACTGTTTTTT.

This clone was counted a few times. The chain carries TRBV21-1 and TRBJ2-7; TRBD1 is taken as the D call from the table, unchecked against the DNA. TRBV21-1 is tagged as a pseudogene. The CDR3 sequence is 14 residues long. The CDR3: CASSEDRGDYEQYF. The CDR3 DNA follows: TGTGCCAGCAGCGAGGACAGGGGTGACTACGAGCAGTACTTC.

The J gene is TRBJ2-3, the V gene TRBV12-2; the table's D call of TRBD2 was not tested on the DNA. TRBV12-2 is a documented pseudogene. The CDR3 length is 17 residues. CDR3 loop: CASRPGTSGRGRSAQYF. CDR3 coding DNA: TGTGCAAGTCGCCCTGGGACTAGCGGGAGGGGGAGGAGCGCGCAGTATTTT.

The chain recombines TRBV6-1 with TRBJ2-7; maybe TRBD2 (5 bases). V dropped 6 bases and J dropped 5 bases, with 14 bases sitting between them. Looked up from germline, CDR1 is MNHNS and CDR2 is SASEGT. CDR3 length equals 13 residues. CDR3 DNA: TGTGCCAGCAGGGAACCCGAGGGTCACGAGCAGTACTTC. Amino acid sequence: CASREPEGHEQYF.

V is TRBV19 and J is TRBJ1-1; maybe TRBD1 (5 bases). The V gene's germline CDR1 is LNHDA and CDR2 SQIVND (reference sequence). The CDR3 has 13 residues. The V end lost 6 bases, the J end lost 1 base, and 9 bases lay between the germline ends. CDR3 nucleotides: TGTGCCAGTAGGCTGGGGGGGAACACTGAAGCTTTCTTT. Translated: CASRLGGNTEAFF.

V usage is TRBV7-3 and J usage is TRBJ1-1, with 10 bases aligning to TRBD1. The CDR3 loop spans 14 amino acids. Germline V gene lookup returns CDR1 SGHTA and CDR2 FQGTGA. The junction had 4 bases not matched to a gene; V was cut back by 0 bases and J by 9 bases. CDR3 in amino acids: CASSLTGDRGKAFF. CDR3 nucleotide sequence: TGTGCCAGCAGCTTAACGGGGGACAGGGGTAAAGCTTTCTTT.

CDR3 bases: TGTGCCAGCAGCCCTGACCCGAGGGACACTGAAGCTTTCTTT. Its protein product is CASSPDPRDTEAFF. The chain has TRBV7-9 and TRBJ1-1, with D unclear. V lost 5 bases and J lost 3, with 13 bases in between. The CDR3 runs to 14 residues. CDR1 and CDR2 from the germline V gene are SEHNR and FQNEAQ (reference sequence).

The chain employs TRBV19 and TRBJ2-1, with 7 bases identical to TRBD2. Trimming removed 4 bases from V and 5 bases from J; junction bases left unmatched: 14. Germline lookup yields CDR1 LNHDA and CDR2 SQIVND (reference sequence). This CDR3 region has 17 residues. CDR3 sequence reads: CASSTPGWTREDNEQFF. The DNA for the CDR3 is TGTGCCAGTAGTACTCCAGGGTGGACTAGGGAGGACAATGAGCAGTTCTTC.

The chain uses TRBV19 and TRBJ1-3, with D tentatively TRBD1 (6 bases). The CDR3 length is 18 residues. Germline V gene data show CDR1 as LNHDA and CDR2 as SQIVND (reference sequence). The germline V and J ends were trimmed by 10 bases and 0 bases, with 25 bases remaining between them. The CDR3 DNA sequence: TGTGCCACTATATTGGTAGGGGGTCACCCCAGCTCTGGAAACACCATATATTTT. It specifies CATILVGGHPSSGNTIYF.

The chain combines TRBV7-9 with TRBJ1-4; possibly TRBD1 for D (5 bases). Germline CDR1 reads SEHNR; CDR2 reads FQNEAQ (reference sequence). The CDR3 contains 16 residues. V lost 3 bases and J 5 bases, leaving 16 bases between the germline ends. The CDR3: CASSLGFVGPNEKLFF. For the CDR3, the DNA is TGTGCCAGCAGCTTGGGCTTTGTGGGGCCGAATGAAAAACTGTTTTTT.

CDR3 sequence: CASRPGAGRNYEQYF. CDR3 DNA: TGTGCCAGCAGACCTGGGGCAGGGCGGAACTACGAGCAGTACTTC. The V and J genes are TRBV7-6 and TRBJ2-7; maybe TRBD1 (5 bases). V was cut by 6 bases and J by 3 bases, with 18 bases left in between. CDR3 length: 15 amino acids. The germline V gene has CDR1 SGHVS and CDR2 FNYEAQ.

The chain couples TRBV5-1 to TRBJ2-2; 14 bases agree with TRBD2. Germline V gene data show CDR1 as SGHRS and CDR2 as YFSETQ. Trimming at V came to 8 bases and at J to 8 bases, leaving 5 bases not matched to a gene. The CDR3 totals 14 residues. The CDR3 protein is CASMGLAGAGELFF. CDR3 bases: TGCGCCAGTATGGGACTAGCGGGAGCTGGGGAGCTGTTTTTT.

There are a few counts of this clone. The rearrangement uses TRBV28 and TRBJ1-2, with a possible D match to TRBD1 (5 bases). The CDR3 extends over 13 amino acids. Trimming removed 2 bases from V and 4 bases from J, with 8 bases in between. Germline loops: CDR1 MDHEN, CDR2 SYDVKM. The CDR3, as DNA: TGTGCCAGCAGTTTACAGGGAAGCTATGGCTACACCTTC. Its protein is CASSLQGSYGYTF.